Listed below are T cell receptor beta chains from one sample, sequenced in a study of blood T cell repertoires in COVID-19. Clones were sequenced by immunoSEQ multiplex PCR, and TCRdb holds only the in-frame ones, with some missing. Altogether under 300,000 clones are present, just over 90% being singletons, with the ten largest covering approximately 2%. Input material: PBMCs or T cells enriched from blood (not recorded which). These receptors were collected from a woman aged 18-30 years who had recovered from COVID-19. The CDR3 runs from the conserved cysteine through the conserved F or W. Fields, in order: D gene, J gene, clone size, V gene, CDR3 DNA, CDR3 protein. D genes are given only for firm matches. Size is omitted from some rows. Given values are once, few, many or a class for expanded clones.

- TRBJ1-6 few TRBV14 TGTGCCAGCAGCCAGGACCAAGGACAAAGACTTAATTCACCCCTCCACTTT CASSQDQGQRLNSPLHF
TRBD1 TRBJ1-1 - TRBV5-1 TGCGCCAGCAGCTTGGGACCGACAGGGGGGAACACTGAAGCTTTCTTT CASSLGPTGGNTEAFF
- TRBJ1-3 - TRBV6-1 TGTGCCAGCAGCTTCGGAAACACCATATATTTT CASSFGNTIYF
TRBD1 TRBJ1-6 - TRBV27 TGTGCCAGCAGTTCTCCACCGGGACAGAATTCACCCCTCCACTTT CASSSPPGQNSPLHF
- TRBJ1-1 once TRBV3-1/TRBV3-2 TGTGCCAGCAGCCGCATAGCGGGACTGCAGAACACTGAAGCTTTCTTT CASSRIAGLQNTEAFF
- TRBJ2-2 - TRBV6-1 TGTGCCAGCAGTGATCCCGGGGCCGGGGAGCTGTTTTTT CASSDPGAGELFF
TRBD1 TRBJ1-1 - TRBV27 TGTGCCAGCAGTTTGAGGGGACAGTACTTACTAGGTGAAGCTTTCTTT CASSLRGQYLLGEAFF
- TRBJ1-6 - TRBV25-1 TGTGCCAGCAGCCTTGGTGGGCTCTCAGCCCCTAATTCACCCCTCCACTTT CASSLGGLSAPNSPLHF
TRBD2 TRBJ2-3 - TRBV7-3 TGTGCCAGCAGCTTACTAGCGGGAGGCACAGATACGCAGTATTTT CASSLLAGGTDTQYF
- TRBJ1-6 - TRBV14 TGTGCCAGCAGCTCATTCACGGGGGGGTTCCGCAATTCACCCCTCCACTTT CASSSFTGGFRNSPLHF
- TRBJ1-1 - TRBV28 TGTGCCAGCAGGCTCACAGGCAGGGATTTTGAAGCTTTCTTT CASRLTGRDFEAFF
- TRBJ1-1 - TRBV19 TGTGCCAGTAGTATCTACGGGGGTGGGGAAGCTTTCTTT CASSIYGGGEAFF
TRBD2 TRBJ2-5 - TRBV4-2 TGTGCCAGCAGCCAAGATCTTTTGACTAGCGGGGAAGAGACCCAGTACTTC CASSQDLLTSGEETQYF
TRBD2 TRBJ2-2 - TRBV11-3 TGTGCCAGCAGCTTAGGCAGCGGGAAGGGAACCGGGGAGCTGTTTTTT CASSLGSGKGTGELFF
TRBD1 TRBJ1-6 - TRBV11-2 TGTGCCACCTCAACTAGGGGGCGGCGGGATTCACCCCTCCACTTT CATSTRGRRDSPLHF
- TRBJ1-5 - TRBV4-2 TGTGCCAGCAGCCAAGCCAGGGTCTATCAGCCCCAGCATTTT CASSQARVYQPQHF
TRBD1 TRBJ1-2 - TRBV27 TGTGCCAGCAGTTTAAGACAGGGAGATGGCTACACCTTC CASSLRQGDGYTF
- TRBJ1-1 - TRBV5-5 TGTGCCAGCACCGTCCAGGGGCTATTCACTGAAGCTTTCTTT CASTVQGLFTEAFF
- TRBJ1-1 - TRBV7-2 TGTGCCAGCAGCTTAGTTACGGGGTCGAGCACTGAAGCTTTCTTT CASSLVTGSSTEAFF
- TRBJ1-3 - TRBV18 TGTGCCAGCTCACCAGTTGCGGGGGCGGTAGGAAACACCATATATTTT CASSPVAGAVGNTIYF
- TRBJ2-7 - TRBV6-2/TRBV6-3 TGTGCCAGCAGTTGGGCAGGGCGAGAGCAGTACTTC CASSWAGREQYF
TRBD2 TRBJ2-1 few TRBV9 TGTGCCAGCAGCGTGGGGACTACAGGCAACAATGAGCAGTTCTTC CASSVGTTGNNEQFF
TRBD1 TRBJ2-5 - TRBV6-5 TGTGCCAGCGGCAGGGGGCTGGAAGAGACCCAGTACTTC CASGRGLEETQYF
- TRBJ1-5 - TRBV6-1 TGTGCCAGCAGTGTCCTCCCAGGATGGCGCAATCAGCCCCAGCATTTT CASSVLPGWRNQPQHF
- TRBJ1-2 - TRBV5-4 TGTGCCAGCAGCACCGGGGAAGTCTATGGCTACACCTTC CASSTGEVYGYTF
TRBD1 TRBJ1-5 - TRBV19 TGTGCCAGTAGTTCCACAGGGGCGGCGGTGGGCAATCAGCCCCAGCATTTT CASSSTGAAVGNQPQHF
- TRBJ2-7 - TRBV6-4 TGTGCCAGCAGTGACGGGCCAGGGTACGAGCAGTACTTC CASSDGPGYEQYF
- TRBJ1-3 - TRBV6-6 TGTGCCAGCAGTTACTCGGAGAACACCATATATTTT CASSYSENTIYF
- TRBJ1-5 - TRBV5-8 TGTGCCAGCAGCTTGGACAGGGTGCAGCCCCAGCATTTT CASSLDRVQPQHF